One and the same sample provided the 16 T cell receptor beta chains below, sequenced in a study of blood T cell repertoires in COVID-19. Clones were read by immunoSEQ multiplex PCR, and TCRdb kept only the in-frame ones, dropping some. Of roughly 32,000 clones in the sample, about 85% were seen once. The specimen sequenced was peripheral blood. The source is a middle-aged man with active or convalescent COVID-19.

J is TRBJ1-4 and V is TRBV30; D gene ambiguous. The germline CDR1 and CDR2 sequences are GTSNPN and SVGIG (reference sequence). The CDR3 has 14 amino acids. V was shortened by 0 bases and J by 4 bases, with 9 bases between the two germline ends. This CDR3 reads CAWSVGMINEKLFF. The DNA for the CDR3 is TGTGCCTGGAGTGTTGGCATGATTAATGAAAAACTGTTTTTT.

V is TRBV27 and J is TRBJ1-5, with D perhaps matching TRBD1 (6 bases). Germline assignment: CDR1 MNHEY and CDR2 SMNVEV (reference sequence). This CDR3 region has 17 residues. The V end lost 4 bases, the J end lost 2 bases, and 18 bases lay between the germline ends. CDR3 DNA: TGTGCCAGCAGTTCCTACCCTTTCAGGGGAGGCAATCAGCCCCAGCATTTT. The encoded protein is CASSSYPFRGGNQPQHF.

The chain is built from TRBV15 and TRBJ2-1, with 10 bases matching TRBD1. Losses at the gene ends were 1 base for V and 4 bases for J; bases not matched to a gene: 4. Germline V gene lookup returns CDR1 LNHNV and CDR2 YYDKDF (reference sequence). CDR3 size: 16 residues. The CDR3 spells CATSRGDRGSYNEQFF. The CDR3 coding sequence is TGTGCCACCAGCAGAGGGGACAGGGGATCTTACAATGAGCAGTTCTTC.

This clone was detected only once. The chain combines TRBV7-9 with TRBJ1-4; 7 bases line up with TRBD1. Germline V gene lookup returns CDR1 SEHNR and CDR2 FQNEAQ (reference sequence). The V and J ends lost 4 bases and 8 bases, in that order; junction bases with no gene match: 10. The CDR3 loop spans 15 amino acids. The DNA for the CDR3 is TGTGCCAGCAGCTCGACAGGGTCCAAGGGAGAAAAACTGTTTTTT. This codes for CASSSTGSKGEKLFF.

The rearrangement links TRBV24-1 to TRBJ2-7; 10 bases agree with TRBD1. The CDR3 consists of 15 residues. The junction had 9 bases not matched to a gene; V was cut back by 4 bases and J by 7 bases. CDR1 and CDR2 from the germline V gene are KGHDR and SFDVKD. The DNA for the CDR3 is TGTGCCACCAGTGACACCGGGACAGGGGTACAGGAGCAGTACTTC. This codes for CATSDTGTGVQEQYF.

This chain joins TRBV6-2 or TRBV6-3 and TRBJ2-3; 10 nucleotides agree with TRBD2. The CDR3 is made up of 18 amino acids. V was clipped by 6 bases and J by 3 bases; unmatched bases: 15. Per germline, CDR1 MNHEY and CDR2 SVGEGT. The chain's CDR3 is CASSRLSGRARGTDTQYF. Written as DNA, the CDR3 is TGTGCCAGCAGCCGATTGAGCGGGAGGGCCCGGGGTACAGATACGCAGTATTTT.

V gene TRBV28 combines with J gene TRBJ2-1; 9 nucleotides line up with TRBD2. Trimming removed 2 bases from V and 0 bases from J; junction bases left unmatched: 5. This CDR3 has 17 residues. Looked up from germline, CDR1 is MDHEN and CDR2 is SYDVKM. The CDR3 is CASSLRAGGVSYNEQFF. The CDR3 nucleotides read TGTGCCAGCAGTTTACGAGCGGGAGGTGTCTCCTACAATGAGCAGTTCTTC.

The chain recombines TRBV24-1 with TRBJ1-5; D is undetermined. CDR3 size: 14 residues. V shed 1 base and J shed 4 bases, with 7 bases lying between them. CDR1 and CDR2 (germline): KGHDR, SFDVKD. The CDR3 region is CATSDFGDNQPQHF. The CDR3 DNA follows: TGTGCCACCAGTGATTTCGGGGATAATCAGCCCCAGCATTTT.

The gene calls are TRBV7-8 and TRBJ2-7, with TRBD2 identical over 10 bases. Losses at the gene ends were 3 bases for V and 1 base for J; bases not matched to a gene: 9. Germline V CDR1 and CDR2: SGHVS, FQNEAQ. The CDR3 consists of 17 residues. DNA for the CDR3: TGTGCCAGCAGCTTTTCCCGGCGGACTAGCGGTTCCTACGAGCAGTACTTC. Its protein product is CASSFSRRTSGSYEQYF.

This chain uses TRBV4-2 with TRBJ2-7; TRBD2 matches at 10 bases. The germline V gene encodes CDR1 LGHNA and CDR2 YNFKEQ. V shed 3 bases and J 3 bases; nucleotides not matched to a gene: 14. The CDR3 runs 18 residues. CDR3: CASSHWAPLAGVRYEQYF. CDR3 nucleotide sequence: TGTGCCAGCAGCCATTGGGCCCCCCTAGCGGGAGTGCGCTACGAGCAGTACTTC.

The DNA for the CDR3 is TGTGCCAGCAAGGGAGCAGGTGGAAATGAGCAGTTCTTC. This translates into CASKGAGGNEQFF. The J gene is TRBJ2-1, the V gene TRBV6-1, with D perhaps TRBD2 (5 bases). Germline CDR1 reads MNHNS; CDR2 reads SASEGT. There are 13 residues in the CDR3. Trimming shortened V by 7 bases and J by 7 bases, and 14 bases separated the two germline ends.

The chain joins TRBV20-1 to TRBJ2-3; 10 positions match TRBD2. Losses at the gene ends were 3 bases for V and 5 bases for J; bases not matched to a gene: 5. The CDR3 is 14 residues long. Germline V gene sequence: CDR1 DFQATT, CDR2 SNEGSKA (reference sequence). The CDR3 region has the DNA TGCAGTGCTAGTGGGTCTAGCGGGAGAGATACGCAGTATTTT. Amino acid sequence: CSASGSSGRDTQYF.

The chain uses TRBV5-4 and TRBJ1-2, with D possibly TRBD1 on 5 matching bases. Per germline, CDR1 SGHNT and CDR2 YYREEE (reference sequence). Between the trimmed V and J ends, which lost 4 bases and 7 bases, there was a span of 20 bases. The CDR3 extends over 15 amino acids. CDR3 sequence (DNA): TGTGCCAGCAGCCTGGATGGGGGGAGAAGAGGTGGCTACACCTTC. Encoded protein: CASSLDGGRRGGYTF.

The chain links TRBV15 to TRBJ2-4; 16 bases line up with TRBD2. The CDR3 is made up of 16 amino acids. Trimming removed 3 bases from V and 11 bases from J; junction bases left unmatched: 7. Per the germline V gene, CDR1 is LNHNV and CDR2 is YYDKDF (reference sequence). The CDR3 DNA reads TGTGCCACCAGCAGCCCCCCCGGGACTAGCGGGAGGGTTCAGTACTTC. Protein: CATSSPPGTSGRVQYF.

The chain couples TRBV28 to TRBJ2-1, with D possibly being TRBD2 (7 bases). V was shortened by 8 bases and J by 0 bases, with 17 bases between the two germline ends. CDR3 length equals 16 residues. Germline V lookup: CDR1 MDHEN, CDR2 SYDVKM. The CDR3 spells CASLPGGDPSYNEQFF. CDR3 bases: TGTGCCAGCCTCCCGGGGGGCGACCCCTCCTACAATGAGCAGTTCTTC.

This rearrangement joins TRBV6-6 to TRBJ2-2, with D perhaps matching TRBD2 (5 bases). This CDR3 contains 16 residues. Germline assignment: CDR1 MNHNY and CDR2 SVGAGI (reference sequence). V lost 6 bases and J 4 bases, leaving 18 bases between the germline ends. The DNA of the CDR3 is TGTGCCAGCAGACAAGCGGTTTCTAGGGCCACCGGGGAGCTGTTTTTT. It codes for CASRQAVSRATGELFF.